This passage covers 3 T cell receptor beta chains from one sample sequenced in a study of graft-versus-host responses after intestinal transplantation. These TCRs' antigens remain unknown. Assay used: immunoSEQ multiplex PCR; TCRdb lists only in-frame clones, some missing. The data show roughly 38,000 clones, about 94% seen once. The input for sequencing was unstimulated CD8+ T cells sorted from spleen or lymph node cells, taken before transplant. Source of these receptors: a human donor who was the organ donor for an intestinal transplant.

The chain has TRBV7-9 and TRBJ2-3; a weak D match, TRBD2 (5 bases). V lost 1 base and J 0 bases, leaving 11 bases between the germline ends. Germline V gene sequence: CDR1 SEHNR, CDR2 FQNEAQ (reference sequence). The length of the CDR3 is 16 residues. CDR3: CASSLVIRGSTDTQYF. DNA of the CDR3: TGTGCCAGCAGCTTAGTTATTCGGGGAAGCACAGATACGCAGTATTTT.

This clone was observed a single time. V usage is TRBV27 and J usage is TRBJ1-6; TRBD1 is a possible D gene (5 bases). The CDR3 extends over 14 amino acids. Germline V gene lookup returns CDR1 MNHEY and CDR2 SMNVEV (reference sequence). V lost 3 bases, J lost 9 bases, and 12 bases lay in between. The CDR3 nucleotides are TGTGCCAGCAGTTTTGGGACTGGGGGTTCACCCCTCCACTTT. Protein product: CASSFGTGGSPLHF.

The gene calls are TRBV5-4 and TRBJ2-2; 8 bases fit TRBD1. Germline V gene lookup returns CDR1 SGHNT and CDR2 YYREEE (reference sequence). Trimming removed 5 bases from V and 0 bases from J; junction bases left unmatched: 9. This CDR3 has 17 amino acids. The CDR3 DNA reads TGTGCCAGCAGTGACTTACGACAGGGGCCGAACACCGGGGAGCTGTTTTTT. Protein: CASSDLRQGPNTGELFF.